This record looks at one TCR beta chain sequence and its context. As processed by the authors: Amplifying reference gene primers gave estimates of nucleated cell counts. TCRdb's table, derived via immunoSEQ multiplex PCR, lists solely in-frame clones and lacks some. Clone size and V and J calls were adopted from that table, with D and trimming inferred from the DNA. The sample shows about 480,000 clones, 85% to 90% of them seen only once. The V end was cut by 7 bases, the J end by 1 base, with 15 bases between. This CDR3 spans 15 amino acids. Germline V gene lookup returns CDR1 MNHNY and CDR2 SVGAGI (reference sequence). This sample is drawn from a study of blood T cell repertoires in COVID-19. The wider study: Spain, Italy and the United States supplied samples that represented acute and convalescent COVID-19. From T cells, B-cell-depleted T cells, or PBMCs came the material, which was cDNA or gDNA.

The sample comprised peripheral blood. This clonotype was sampled from a woman in her thirties with acute or convalescent COVID-19. This sequence joins TRBV6-6 and TRBJ2-3; TRBD1 is a possible D gene (5 bases). The CDR3 coding sequence is TGTGCCAGCACCCTACAAGGGGTTGGCACAGATACGCAGTATTTT. Amino acids: CASTLQGVGTDTQYF.